Sequencing of this TCR beta chain was carried out in a study of T and B cells in COVID-19 patients. As for the study in general: Critical illness requiring mechanical ventilation or extracorporeal membrane oxygenation affected about 65% of the 20 active-infection patients. In the active-infection cohort, about 90% of the roughly 20 patients had comorbidities linked to unfavorable COVID-19 outcome. Study results and limitations: The recovered cohort had thousands of exclusive TCR clusters, including 31 low generation probability clusters. Active COVID-19 showed highly clonal TRB repertoires; recovery showed diversity and richness above healthy donors.

BIOMED2 TRB-A/B primer pools were used in multiplex TRB PCR. TCRdb analysed the multiplex PCR reads with MiXCR anew, one entry per CDR3 protein. The sample holds 10,000 or so distinct CDR3 sequences, approximately 35% seen once. Each TRB amplification used roughly 230-550 ng of genomic DNA from blood. The V end lost 4 bases, the J end lost 4 bases, and 17 bases lay between the germline ends. This CDR3 has 15 residues. Looked up from germline, CDR1 is SGHDT and CDR2 is YYEEEE. On this clonotype itself: The target antigen is unknown.

The specimen was blood. The rearrangement links TRBV5-6 to TRBJ1-2, with a possible D match to TRBD1 (5 bases). This receptor was taken from a human donor with active COVID-19. Here the CDR3 DNA reads TGTGCCAGCAGCCGGGGCCGGAACAGGTCCTATGGCTACACCTTC. Its translation is CASSRGRNRSYGYTF. The full variable domain, completed using reference TRBV5-6 and TRBJ1-2, is DAGVTQSPTHLIKTRGQQVTLRCSPKSGHDTVSWYQQALGQGPQFIFQYYEEEERQRGNFPDRFSGHQFPNYSSELNVNALLLGDSALYLCASSRGRNRSYGYTFGSGTRLTVV.